Listed below are T cell receptor beta chains from one sample, sequenced in a study of cytomegalovirus exposure and HLA in healthy donors. TCRdb's table, derived via immunoSEQ multiplex PCR, lists solely in-frame clones and lacks some. Among 95,000 to 100,000 clones listed, 65% to 85% were seen once. The source material was PBMCs. The receptors stem from a man aged 50 to 59 in good health and CMV-seronegative. Both conserved end residues are part of each CDR3. D genes are given only for firm matches.

.,TRBV19,TRBJ1-4,CASRGGGTANEKLFF
TRBD1,TRBV6-1,TRBJ2-7,CASSEGARTGLYEQYF
.,TRBV2,TRBJ1-5,CASSGQMSNQPQHF
.,TRBV5-1,TRBJ2-1,CASSFNNEQFF
TRBD1,TRBV4-1,TRBJ2-7,CASSQRQARTGGYEQYF
TRBD1,TRBV27,TRBJ2-4,CASSMDRKNIQYF
TRBD1,TRBV2,TRBJ2-1,CASRNRDRVNNEQFF
.,TRBV5-1,TRBJ2-5,CASRGGVLGETQYF
TRBD2,TRBV15,TRBJ2-1,CATRSGRGTHNEQFF
.,TRBV5-1,TRBJ2-1,CASSLAVVNEQFF
.,TRBV7-2,TRBJ2-2,CASSLDYSGELFF
.,TRBV28,TRBJ1-2,CASSHREPCF
.,TRBV5-1,TRBJ1-6,CASSLGGLPGSPLHF
.,TRBV19,TRBJ1-6,CASSIKGTYNSPLHF
TRBD1,TRBV28,TRBJ1-6,CASNVQGANSPLHF
.,TRBV15,TRBJ1-1,CATSRDRPGSATEAFF
TRBD1,TRBV6-5,TRBJ2-3,CASSSYRGRATDTQYF
.,TRBV15,TRBJ1-5,CATSREGGGRGNQPQHF
.,TRBV5-4,TRBJ2-5,CASSLEAGETQYF
TRBD1,TRBV10-2,TRBJ2-3,CASTGTGRVPSTDTQYF
TRBD1,TRBV18,TRBJ1-1,CASSTGKNTEAFF
.,TRBV7-8,TRBJ2-1,CASSSTGRGGAVSSSYNEQFF
TRBD1,TRBV7-7,TRBJ2-3,CASSPRSLGFRRDREKTDTQYF
.,TRBV6-5,TRBJ1-5,CASARTANNQPQHF
TRBD1,TRBV11-2,TRBJ1-1,CASSPLRDRKGRGAFF
TRBD1,TRBV27,TRBJ1-4,CASSSVTGQGNEKLFF
.,TRBV9,TRBJ2-2,CASSVAGAGGGELFF
TRBD1,TRBV30,TRBJ1-6,CAWKGDSHNSPLHF
.,TRBV28,TRBJ1-2,CASSLKGSGYTF
TRBD2,TRBV5-1,TRBJ2-5,CASSLGLAGSYQETQYF
TRBD1,TRBV16,TRBJ2-7,CASSRRTGGIDEQYF
TRBD2,TRBV6-6,TRBJ2-1,CASSSTSGSQFF